The 16 T cell receptor beta chains below all came from one sample that was sequenced in a study of blood T cell repertoires in COVID-19. Clones were sequenced by immunoSEQ multiplex PCR, and TCRdb holds only the in-frame ones, with some missing. Found here are approximately 300,000 clones, 65% to 90% of them singletons; the top ten hold roughly 4.5%. Material for sequencing was PBMCs or T cells enriched from blood (not recorded which). These receptors came from a man aged 25-40 years who had recovered from COVID-19.

The CDR3 nucleotides read TGTGCCAGCAGCTTAGCCCCGACAGCTGGATATGGCTACACCTTC. Its translation: CASSLAPTAGYGYTF. This chain joins TRBV11-1 and TRBJ1-2; the D gene is possibly TRBD1 (5 bases). The germline V and J ends were trimmed by 0 bases and 5 bases, with 13 bases remaining between them. This CDR3 has 15 amino acids. Germline V CDR1 and CDR2: SGHAT, FQDESV (reference sequence).

The chain has TRBV14 and TRBJ2-3, with TRBD2 identical over 11 bases. The CDR3 runs to 15 residues. CDR1 is SGHDN and CDR2 is FVKESK in the germline V gene. With V trimmed by 4 bases and J by 5 bases, 5 bases remained unmatched. The CDR3 loop is CASSPLLAGVDTQYF. The CDR3, as DNA: TGTGCCAGCAGCCCCCTACTAGCGGGAGTAGATACGCAGTATTTT.

CDR3 residues: CASSSGLAAPSYEQYF. Here the CDR3 DNA reads TGCGCCAGCAGCTCCGGACTAGCGGCCCCGTCCTACGAGCAGTACTTC. This chain uses TRBV5-1 with TRBJ2-7; the match to TRBD2 covers 10 bases. V was pared by 3 bases and J by 1 base, with 7 bases of the junction left unmatched. The CDR3 contains 16 residues. Per germline, CDR1 SGHRS and CDR2 YFSETQ.

This clone was recorded only once. V is TRBV9 and J is TRBJ1-1, with D maybe TRBD1 (6 bases). Germline values: CDR1 SGDLS, CDR2 YYNGEE. CDR3 size: 16 residues. The V gene lost 2 bases and the J gene lost 1 base, with 15 bases spanning the gap. The CDR3 nucleotides are TGTGCCAGCAGCGTTCGAAGACGCAGGGGGAACACTGAAGCTTTCTTT. It specifies CASSVRRRRGNTEAFF.

This chain uses TRBV4-1 with TRBJ2-6; perhaps TRBD2 as D (6 bases). The germline V gene has CDR1 MGHRA and CDR2 YSYEKL. There are 18 residues in the CDR3. Trimming removed 4 bases from V and 0 bases from J, with 16 bases in between. The CDR3 loop reads CASSRVGGDNSGANVLTF. The CDR3 DNA reads as TGCGCCAGCAGCCGAGTCGGGGGTGATAACTCTGGGGCCAACGTCCTGACTTTC.

The CDR3 sequence is CASRRAGGQEQFF. In DNA form, the CDR3 reads TGTGCCAGCAGGAGGGCGGGAGGCCAGGAGCAGTTCTTC. The chain uses TRBV3-1 (or the pseudogene TRBV3-2) and TRBJ2-1; 8 bases line up with TRBD2. J lost 10 bases, V lost 6 bases, and 8 bases had no gene match. The CDR3 totals 13 residues. In germline, CDR1 is LGHDT, CDR2 YNNKEL (reference sequence).

This chain connects TRBV5-1 to TRBJ2-7; 9 positions match TRBD1. The CDR3 has 14 amino acids. Unmatched junction bases numbered 6, after V lost 4 bases and J lost 4 bases. CDR1 is SGHRS and CDR2 is YFSETQ in the germline V gene. CDR3 protein: CASSQLTGGYEQYF. CDR3 coding DNA: TGCGCCAGCAGCCAACTGACAGGGGGGTACGAGCAGTACTTC.

The J gene is TRBJ1-5, the V gene TRBV27; 7 bases are a match to TRBD1. With V trimmed by 1 base and J by 3 bases, 6 bases remained unmatched. The V gene's germline CDR1 is MNHEY and CDR2 SMNVEV (reference sequence). CDR3 length equals 16 residues. The CDR3 loop is CASSLYAGGINQPQHF. The CDR3 region has the DNA TGTGCCAGCAGTTTATACGCAGGGGGGATCAATCAGCCCCAGCATTTT.

The rearrangement links TRBV7-6 to TRBJ1-6; D remains unclear. The CDR3 loop spans 15 amino acids. Trimming cost V 1 base and J 7 bases, with 11 bases left between them. Looked up from germline, CDR1 is SGHVS and CDR2 is FNYEAQ. CDR3 coding DNA: TGTGCCAGCAGCTTAGTTGCGGGTTCCAATTCACCCCTCCACTTT. Encoded protein: CASSLVAGSNSPLHF.

This clone was seen at least ten times. V is TRBV10-3 and J is TRBJ1-1, with 7 bases aligning to TRBD1. The length of the CDR3 is 15 residues. Germline CDR1 reads ENHRY; CDR2 reads SYGVKD. V shed 2 bases, J shed 0 bases, and the junction held 3 bases outside the gene matches. The CDR3 DNA reads TGTGCCATCAGTGAGAAGACAGGGATGAACACTGAAGCTTTCTTT. As protein: CAISEKTGMNTEAFF.

J is TRBJ2-1 and V is TRBV24-1; TRBD2 matches 10 bases. J was trimmed by 0 bases and V by 3 bases; bases with no gene match: 7. Germline V lookup: CDR1 KGHDR, CDR2 SFDVKD. This CDR3 is built from 18 residues. CDR3 sequence reads: CATSDTSGRALSYNEQFF. CDR3 coding DNA: TGTGCCACCAGTGATACCAGCGGGAGGGCACTCTCCTACAATGAGCAGTTCTTC.

The V call is TRBV5-4, the J call TRBJ2-3, with TRBD2 matching over 7 bases. Germline values: CDR1 SGHNT, CDR2 YYREEE (reference sequence). The ends lost 0 bases at V and 2 bases at J; junction bases unmatched: 12. CDR3 length equals 18 residues. The CDR3: CASSLGGPPGLLTDTQYF. The CDR3 bases are TGTGCCAGCAGCTTGGGCGGCCCCCCGGGACTACTCACAGATACGCAGTATTTT.

V is TRBV11-3 and J is TRBJ2-5, with 11 bases fitting TRBD2. Germline values: CDR1 SGHNT, CDR2 YENEEA. The junction had 9 bases not matched to a gene; V was cut back by 5 bases and J by 4 bases. The CDR3 extends over 16 amino acids. The CDR3 coding sequence is TGTGCCAGCAGCCCAACTAGCGGGAGTGATCTAGAGACCCAGTACTTC. Translated, it gives CASSPTSGSDLETQYF.

The chain employs TRBV4-2 and TRBJ1-2; 8 bases are shared with TRBD1. The ends lost 4 bases at V and 4 bases at J; junction bases unmatched: 8. Germline-derived CDR1 and CDR2 are LGHNA and YNFKEQ. The CDR3 length is 15 residues. This CDR3 reads CASSPSTGTGYGYTF. CDR3 DNA sequence: TGTGCCAGCAGCCCCTCGACAGGGACAGGCTATGGCTACACCTTC.

The chain carries TRBV18 and TRBJ1-3; D gene unclear. Germline lookup yields CDR1 KGHSH and CDR2 LQKENI. The CDR3 extends over 16 amino acids. Trimming pared 1 base from V and 2 bases from J, leaving 12 bases between. CDR3 in amino acids: CASSPLVRGTGNTIYF. The CDR3 DNA sequence: TGTGCCAGCTCACCACTTGTCCGGGGTACTGGAAACACCATATATTTT.

The rearrangement links TRBV11-3 to TRBJ1-3; no definite D call. Germline V CDR1 and CDR2: SGHNT, YENEEA. CDR3 length: 15 residues. Trimming stripped 2 bases from V and 0 bases from J, with 8 bases between. This CDR3 reads CASSLRSHSGNTIYF. In nucleotides, the CDR3 is TGTGCCAGCAGCTTACGGTCCCACTCTGGAAACACCATATATTTT.